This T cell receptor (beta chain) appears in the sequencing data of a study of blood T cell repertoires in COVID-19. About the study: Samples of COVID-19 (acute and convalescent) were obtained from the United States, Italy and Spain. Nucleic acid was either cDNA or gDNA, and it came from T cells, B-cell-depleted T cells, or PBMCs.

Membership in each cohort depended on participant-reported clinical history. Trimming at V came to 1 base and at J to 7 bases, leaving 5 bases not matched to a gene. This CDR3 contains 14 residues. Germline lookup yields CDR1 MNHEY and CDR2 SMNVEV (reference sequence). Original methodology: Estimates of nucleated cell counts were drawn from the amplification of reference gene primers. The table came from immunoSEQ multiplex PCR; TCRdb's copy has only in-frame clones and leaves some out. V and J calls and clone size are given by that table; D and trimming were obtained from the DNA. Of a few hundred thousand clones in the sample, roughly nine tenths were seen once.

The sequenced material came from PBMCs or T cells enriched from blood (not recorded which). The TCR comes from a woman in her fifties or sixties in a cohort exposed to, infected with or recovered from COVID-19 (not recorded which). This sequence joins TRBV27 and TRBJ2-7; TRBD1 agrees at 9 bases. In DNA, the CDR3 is TGTGCCAGCAGTTTATACAGGGGGCTGGGTGAGCAGTACTTC. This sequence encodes CASSLYRGLGEQYF.